The 8 T cell receptor beta chains below come from one sample, sequenced in a study of radiotherapy plus CTLA-4 blockade in lung cancer (dated by TCRdb to 2016 to 2019). Libraries were made using the immunoSEQ multiplex PCR assay. Not all clones reach the TCRdb copy of this immuneACCESS table, which keeps in-frame sequences only. Checked studies attribute under half of the gap to unresolved V genes and leave the rest unexplained. The sample includes about 120,000 clones, with just under 80% observed a single time. The top ten clones comprise 5% to 5.5% of the sample. Source: peripheral blood, taken from a patient treated with radiotherapy plus ipilimumab. Source of these receptors: a human donor with non-small cell lung cancer who had a partial response to radiotherapy plus ipilimumab.

The chain combines TRBV6-5 with TRBJ2-3; D possibly corresponds to TRBD2 (5 bases). CDR3 size: 15 residues. Germline V lookup: CDR1 MNHEY, CDR2 SVGAGI. The V end was cut by 0 bases, the J end by 2 bases, with 9 bases between. In DNA, the CDR3 is TGTGCCAGCAGTTACTCGGGGAGCCTCACAGATACGCAGTATTTT. Its protein is CASSYSGSLTDTQYF.

This chain connects TRBV19 to TRBJ1-5; TRBD1 agrees at 7 bases. J lost 0 bases, V lost 3 bases, and 5 bases had no gene match. The CDR3 is 16 residues long. From germline, CDR1 is LNHDA and CDR2 SQIVND (reference sequence). CDR3 amino acids: CASSIQQGYSNQPQHF. The CDR3 DNA follows: TGTGCCAGTAGTATCCAACAGGGGTATAGCAATCAGCCCCAGCATTTT.

The chain is built from TRBV5-4 and TRBJ2-7; 9 bases align to TRBD2. Trimming removed 0 bases from V and 6 bases from J; junction bases left unmatched: 10. CDR3 length: 16 residues. Germline lookup yields CDR1 SGHNT and CDR2 YYREEE (reference sequence). The CDR3 nucleotides are TGTGCCAGCAGCTTGGGGGGTCTAGCGGGAATGAGCGAGCAGTACTTC. Protein sequence: CASSLGGLAGMSEQYF.

This sequence joins TRBV6-5 and TRBJ1-2; 7 nucleotides align to TRBD1. This CDR3 spans 11 amino acids. After removal of 5 bases from V and 8 bases from J, the junction contained 2 bases not matched to a gene. Germline V gene data show CDR1 as MNHEY and CDR2 as SVGAGI. The CDR3 nucleotides are TGTGCCAGCAGTGACAGGGTCGGCTACACCTTC. It encodes CASSDRVGYTF.

This rearrangement joins TRBV7-3 to TRBJ2-2; maybe TRBD2 (6 bases). Per the germline V gene, CDR1 is SGHTA and CDR2 is FQGTGA. This CDR3 region has 16 residues. V shed 1 base and J shed 7 bases, with 16 bases lying between them. In DNA form, the CDR3 reads TGTGCCAGCAGCTTAATCCACGGAGGGTTGGGCGGGGAGCTGTTTTTT. Amino acid sequence: CASSLIHGGLGGELFF.

The CDR3 nucleotides are TGTGCCAGCAGTTCGGGACAGGGGCCTTCGGAAAAACTGTTTTTT. This encodes CASSSGQGPSEKLFF. The chain couples TRBV6-1 to TRBJ1-4; TRBD1 matches 10 bases. V was pared by 5 bases and J by 8 bases, with 8 bases of the junction left unmatched. CDR1 and CDR2 (germline): MNHNS, SASEGT. The CDR3 runs to 15 residues.

The chain joins TRBV19 to TRBJ2-1; the match to TRBD1 covers 8 bases. The CDR3 totals 17 residues. CDR1 is LNHDA and CDR2 is SQIVND in the germline V gene (reference sequence). Trimming cost V 6 bases and J 0 bases; bases outside gene matches: 10. CDR3 sequence: CASSSATGQGSYNEQFF. CDR3 sequence (DNA): TGTGCCAGTAGCTCAGCGACCGGACAGGGCTCCTACAATGAGCAGTTCTTC.

The chain is built from TRBV5-1 and TRBJ1-3; no reliable D call. The germline V and J ends were trimmed by 0 bases and 3 bases, with 13 bases remaining between them. Germline loops: CDR1 SGHRS, CDR2 YFSETQ. The CDR3 has 16 residues. The CDR3 bases are TGCGCCAGCAGCTTGGGGGCTGGCCAAGGTGGAAACACCATATATTTT. Residues: CASSLGAGQGGNTIYF.